The 8 T cell receptor beta chains in this list originate from one sample, sequenced in a study of CD8 T cells in ankylosing spondylitis. One entry per CDR3 protein, called by TCRdb with MiXCR from the 5' RACE reads. There are hundreds of thousands of distinct CDR3 sequences in the sample; 20% occur only once, and under 15% lies in the top ten. Material: blood, either unsorted or a sorted T cell fraction (not recorded which). The source of these receptors is a male donor with ankylosing spondylitis or in good health (not recorded which).

This clonotype was counted many times. The CDR3 is CASSTLPGQGLDEQFF. The CDR3 nucleotides are TGTGCCAGCAGTACTCTCCCGGGACAGGGATTGGATGAGCAGTTCTTC. The J gene is TRBJ2-1, the V gene TRBV6-5, with 9 bases aligning to TRBD1. Germline assignment: CDR1 MNHEY and CDR2 SVGAGI. The CDR3 sequence is 16 residues long. J gave up 8 bases and V 5 bases, and 13 bases lay outside the gene matches.

This clonotype was detected a few times. The chain recombines TRBV6-1 with TRBJ2-7; D is undetermined. V was pared by 4 bases and J by 6 bases, with 10 bases between. The CDR3 runs to 12 residues. CDR1 and CDR2 (germline): MNHNS, SASEGT. The CDR3 here is CASSGIRSEQYF. In DNA, the CDR3 is TGTGCCAGCAGTGGCATCCGCTCCGAGCAGTACTTC.

This clonotype was detected only a few times. The chain combines TRBV12-3 or TRBV12-4 with TRBJ2-7, with D possibly matching TRBD1 (6 bases). The CDR3 length is 14 residues. Trimming stripped 5 bases from V and 0 bases from J, with 11 bases between. The CDR3 spells CASSQTGISYEQYF. CDR3 bases: TGTGCCAGCAGTCAAACAGGGATCTCCTACGAGCAGTACTTC.

This chain joins TRBV2 and TRBJ2-3, with 10 positions matching TRBD2. V gave up 6 bases and J gave up 2 bases; unmatched junction bases: 8. The CDR3 extends over 16 amino acids. From germline, CDR1 is SNHLY and CDR2 FYNNEI. The CDR3 DNA reads as TGTGCCAGCAGCACCACCCTAGCGGGGGACACAGATACGCAGTATTTT. Protein product: CASSTTLAGDTDTQYF.

The chain employs TRBV27 and TRBJ2-7; TRBD2 aligns across 9 bases. The CDR3 consists of 13 residues. CDR1 is MNHEY, CDR2 SMNVEV, per germline (reference sequence). V gave up 8 bases and J gave up 2 bases; unmatched junction bases: 4. In DNA form, the CDR3 reads TGTGCCAGCGCTCTAGCGGGGCCCTACGAGCAGTACTTC. It encodes CASALAGPYEQYF.

This clonotype was detected a few times. This sequence joins TRBV29-1 and TRBJ2-2, with D perhaps matching TRBD2 (6 bases). Trimming took 4 bases from V and 6 from J, leaving 6 bases between them. This CDR3 spans 11 amino acids. Germline V gene sequence: CDR1 SQVTM, CDR2 ANQGSEA. The CDR3 DNA sequence: TGCAGCGTTGGGGAGGCCGGGGAGCTGTTTTTT. Amino acids: CSVGEAGELFF.

This clonotype was seen a few times. The V and J genes are TRBV28 and TRBJ2-5; 11 bases line up with TRBD2. Germline CDR1 reads MDHEN; CDR2 reads SYDVKM. This CDR3 is built from 15 residues. J was trimmed by 5 bases and V by 9 bases; bases with no gene match: 11. The CDR3 region is CASRHSGGVRETQYF. CDR3 in DNA: TGTGCCAGTCGACATAGCGGGGGGGTCCGGGAGACCCAGTACTTC.

This clonotype was detected only a few times. This chain connects TRBV6-5 to TRBJ1-4; D unclear. V lost 2 bases, J lost 3 bases, and 7 bases lay in between. The CDR3 spans 14 residues. The germline gives CDR1 MNHEY, CDR2 SVGAGI. CDR3 DNA: TGTGCCAGCAGTTACGCCGGACCTAATGAAAAACTGTTTTTT. Its translation: CASSYAGPNEKLFF.